The 15 T cell receptor beta chains given below trace back to one sample, sequenced in a study of T cell repertoires in cytomegalovirus infection. Each CDR3 protein is one row after TCRdb ran MiXCR on the reads. The sample records about 740,000 distinct CDR3 sequences, 35% to 45% being singletons. Material for sequencing was PBMCs. Source of these receptors: a human donor in good health (CMV status not recorded). Some clones in this sample may be carry-over from other donors' samples.

V gene TRBV24-1 combines with J gene TRBJ2-1; 11 bases are a match to TRBD2. This CDR3 contains 17 residues. V lost 5 bases, J lost 9 bases, and 14 bases stayed unmatched. Germline assignment: CDR1 KGHDR and CDR2 SFDVKD. The DNA for the CDR3 is TGTGCCACCAGTGCCACCGCCAGACTAGCGGGGTCTGGTGAGCAGTTCTTC. It encodes CATSATARLAGSGEQFF.

Concerning this clonotype: A junction end diverges from the germline sequence, so it may reflect a read error. V and J are TRBV11-2 and TRBJ2-5; 7 bases map to TRBD2. Per germline, CDR1 SGHAT and CDR2 FQNNGV. The CDR3 is made up of 15 amino acids. CDR3: CASSFRTRLQEPQSF. The CDR3 DNA reads TGTGCCAGCAGCTTCAGGACTAGACTACAAGAGCCCCAGTCCTTC.

This chain links TRBV2 with TRBJ2-2; no definite D call. With 6 bases removed from V and 3 bases from J, the gap between germline ends came to 5 bases. Germline lookup yields CDR1 SNHLY and CDR2 FYNNEI. This CDR3 is built from 12 residues. The CDR3 nucleotides read TGTGCCAGCAGAGGCCACACCGGGGAGCTGTTTTTT. Its protein product is CASRGHTGELFF.

This clonotype occurred a few times. The chain has TRBV19 and TRBJ2-2, with 7 bases that match TRBD2. V was pared by 1 base and J by 0 bases, with 8 bases of the junction left unmatched. CDR3 size: 18 residues. Germline CDR1 and CDR2: LNHDA and SQIVND (reference sequence). Here the CDR3 reads CASSIVGRAGPNTGELFF. CDR3 nucleotides: TGTGCCAGTAGTATAGTAGGTAGAGCGGGGCCGAACACCGGGGAGCTGTTTTTT. Variable domain in full (rest from reference TRBV19 and TRBJ2-2): DGGITQSPKYLFRKEGQNVTLSCEQNLNHDAMYWYRQDPGQGLRLIYYSQIVNDFQKGDIAEGYSVSREKKESFPLTVTSAQKNPTAFYLCASSIVGRAGPNTGELFFGEGSRLTVL.

V is TRBV7-2 and J is TRBJ2-3; D remains ambiguous. The V gene lost 1 base and the J gene lost 2 bases, with 10 bases spanning the gap. CDR1 is SGHTA and CDR2 is FQGNSA in the germline V gene. The CDR3 length is 15 residues. CDR3 coding DNA: TGTGCCAGCAGCTTAGGGCGGATTGTCACAGATACGCAGTATTTT. It yields the protein CASSLGRIVTDTQYF. Full variable domain (rest looked up from reference TRBV7-2 and TRBJ2-3): GAGVSQSPSNKVTEKGKDVELRCDPISGHTALYWYRQSLGQGLEFLIYFQGNSAPDKSGLPSDRFSAERTGGSVSTLTIQRTQQEDSAVYLCASSLGRIVTDTQYFGPGTRLTVL.

For this clonotype: This may be a read error, as it is one base from a much larger clone. Since the CDR3 does not end with the conserved phenylalanine or tryptophan, this likely comes from a read error. The chain recombines TRBV28 with TRBJ2-5, with 10 bases lining up with TRBD1. The germline V gene encodes CDR1 MDHEN and CDR2 SYDVKM. The CDR3 has 15 residues. V was clipped by 7 bases and J by 5 bases; unmatched bases: 10. The CDR3 here is CASNRRDRGRETQYL. CDR3 in DNA: TGTGCCAGCAACCGCCGGGACAGGGGTCGGGAGACCCAGTACTTA.

This clonotype was recorded a few times. The chain uses TRBV18 and TRBJ2-1; possible D gene TRBD1, 6 bases. The germline V and J ends were trimmed by 6 bases and 0 bases, with 15 bases remaining between them. CDR1 is KGHSH, CDR2 LQKENI, per germline. This CDR3 spans 16 amino acids. The CDR3 DNA reads as TGTGCCAGCTCTTGGGGGCAGGCGGGCTCCTACAATGAGCAGTTCTTC. Protein: CASSWGQAGSYNEQFF.

This clonotype was detected only a few times. J is TRBJ2-7 and V is TRBV10-3; TRBD2 matches 10 bases. The CDR3 consists of 17 residues. J was trimmed by 0 bases and V by 4 bases; bases with no gene match: 9. Germline V gives CDR1 ENHRY, CDR2 SYGVKD. CDR3 DNA sequence: TGTGCCATCAGTGGGGTAACTAGCGGGATCGACTCCTACGAGCAGTACTTC. It yields the protein CAISGVTSGIDSYEQYF.

The table lists this clonotype with many counts. The chain is built from TRBV12-3 or TRBV12-4 and TRBJ2-5; D not certain. The CDR3 is 13 amino acids. Between the trimmed V and J ends, which lost 3 bases and 5 bases, there was a span of 10 bases. CDR3 DNA: TGTGCCAGCAGTTTTTCGACGCCCGAGACCCAGTACTTC. Amino acid sequence: CASSFSTPETQYF.

The chain links TRBV6-2 or TRBV6-3 to TRBJ2-1; TRBD2 matches at 11 bases. CDR1 is MNHEY and CDR2 is SVGEGT in the germline V gene. The CDR3 covers 16 residues. The J segment lost 4 bases and the V segment lost 6 bases, leaving 8 bases of the junction unmatched. As DNA, the CDR3 is TGTGCCAGCAGAACCGCAGCTAGCGGGAGGTACAATGAGCAGTTCTTC. Protein sequence: CASRTAASGRYNEQFF.

V usage is TRBV14 and J usage is TRBJ2-1; D perhaps matches TRBD2 (5 bases). From germline, CDR1 is SGHDN and CDR2 FVKESK. This CDR3 has 14 amino acids. V dropped 0 bases and J dropped 14 bases, with 17 bases sitting between them. The CDR3 here is CASSQDWSRDREFF. CDR3 nucleotides: TGTGCCAGCAGCCAAGATTGGAGCCGGGATCGGGAGTTCTTC.

This chain links TRBV5-4 with TRBJ2-4, with TRBD2 matching 9 bases. Germline CDR1 reads SGHNT; CDR2 reads YYREEE (reference sequence). This CDR3 contains 13 residues. J lost 7 bases, V lost 6 bases, and 5 bases had no gene match. Written as DNA, the CDR3 is TGTGCCAGCACCCTGAGCGGGGGGAACATTCAGTACTTC. Its protein product is CASTLSGGNIQYF.

This clonotype turned up a few times. This chain links TRBV7-8 with TRBJ1-3; D remains unclear. Deletions cut 0 bases from V and 4 bases from J, with 10 bases between. This CDR3 region has 15 residues. The germline CDR1 and CDR2 sequences are SGHVS and FQNEAQ. CDR3 region: CASSLARSEGNTIYF. The DNA of the CDR3 is TGTGCCAGCAGCTTAGCCCGATCGGAGGGAAACACCATATATTTT.

There are a few counts of this clonotype. This chain links TRBV11-2 with TRBJ2-6; either TRBD1 or TRBD2 may fit D (6 bases each). Between the trimmed V and J ends, which lost 5 bases and 0 bases, there was a span of 11 bases. The CDR3 sequence is 16 residues long. Per germline, CDR1 SGHAT and CDR2 FQNNGV. CDR3 residues: CASSQPGASGANVLTF. The CDR3 nucleotides are TGTGCCAGCAGCCAACCGGGGGCCTCTGGGGCCAACGTCCTGACTTTC.

The table lists this clonotype with a few counts. This chain links TRBV6-2 or TRBV6-3 with TRBJ2-1; no clear D gene. V was trimmed by 6 bases and J by 6 bases, leaving 9 bases between them. This CDR3 spans 12 amino acids. Looked up from germline, CDR1 is MNHEY and CDR2 is SVGEGT. DNA of the CDR3: TGTGCCAGCAGGGACCCGCTCAATGAGCAGTTCTTC. Translated, it gives CASRDPLNEQFF.